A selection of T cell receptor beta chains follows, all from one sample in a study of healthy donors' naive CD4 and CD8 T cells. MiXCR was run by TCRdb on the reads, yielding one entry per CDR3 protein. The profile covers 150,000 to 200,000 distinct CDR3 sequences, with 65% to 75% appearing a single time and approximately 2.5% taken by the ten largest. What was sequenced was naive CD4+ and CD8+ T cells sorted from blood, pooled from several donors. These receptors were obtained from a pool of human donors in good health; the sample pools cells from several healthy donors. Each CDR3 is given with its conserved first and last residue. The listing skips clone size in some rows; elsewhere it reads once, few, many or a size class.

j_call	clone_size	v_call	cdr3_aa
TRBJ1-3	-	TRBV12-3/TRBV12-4	CASRATGGISGNTIYF
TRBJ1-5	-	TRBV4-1	CASSQGSQGYQPQHF
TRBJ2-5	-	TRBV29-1	CSVVAGYQETQYF
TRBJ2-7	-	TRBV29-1	CSAGISSYEQYF
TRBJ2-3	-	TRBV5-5	CASSPRLSTSTDTQYF
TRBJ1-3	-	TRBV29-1	CSVLAGDSGNTIYF
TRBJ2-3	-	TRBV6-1	CASKKEGLGRMQYF
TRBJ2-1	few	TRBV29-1	CSVEDPQGVRLHNEQFF
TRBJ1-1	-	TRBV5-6	CASSLSWQALDVGEAFF
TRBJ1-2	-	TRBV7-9	CASSFRGSGGYTF
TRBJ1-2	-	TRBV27	CASSFTITKTPYGYTF
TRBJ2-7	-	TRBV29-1	CSVERAGAYEQYF
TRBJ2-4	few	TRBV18	CASSPRGTKNIQYF
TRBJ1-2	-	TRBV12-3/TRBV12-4	CASNKPWDRASYGYTF
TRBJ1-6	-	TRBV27	CASSLQQGYNSPLHF
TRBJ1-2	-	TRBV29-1	CSVVIDRDENTGGGYTF
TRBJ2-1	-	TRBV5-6	CASSLFASGESYNEQFF
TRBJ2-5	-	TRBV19	CASSPTDKLRQETQYF
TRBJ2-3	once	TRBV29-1	CSVDSGRGDTQYF
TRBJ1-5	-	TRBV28	CASSLVTDDQPQHF
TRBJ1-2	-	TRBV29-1	CSVETGWEDGYTF
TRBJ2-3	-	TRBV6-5	CATQGQSTDTQYF
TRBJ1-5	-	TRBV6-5	CASSELRVGQPQHF
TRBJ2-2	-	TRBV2	CASSEALQGADTGELFF
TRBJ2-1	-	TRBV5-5	CASRFTDRGSYNEQFF
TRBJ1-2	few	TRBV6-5	CASSYRETPNYGYTF
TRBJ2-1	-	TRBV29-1	CSVEASRGGTNEQFF
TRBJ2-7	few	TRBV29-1	CSVMGLAGGYEQYF
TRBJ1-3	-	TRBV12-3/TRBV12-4	CASSTLNREGNTIYF
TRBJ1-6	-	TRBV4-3	CASSPQTGGSPLHF
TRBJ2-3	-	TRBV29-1	CSVVKVPDTQYF
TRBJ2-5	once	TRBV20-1	CSAKPFDSAVLETQYF
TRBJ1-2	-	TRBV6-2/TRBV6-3	CASSYVAAISYGYTF
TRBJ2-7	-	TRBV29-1	CSVGIIGSGNYEQYF
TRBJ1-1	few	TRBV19	CASSSGGNTEAFF
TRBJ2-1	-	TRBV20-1	CSARDRSPISYNEQFF
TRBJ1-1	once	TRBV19	CASGIPQEGSYTEAFF
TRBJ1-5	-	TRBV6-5	CASSYSMADQPQHF
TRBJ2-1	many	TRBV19	CASSIGILEHNEQFF
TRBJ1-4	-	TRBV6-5	CASSSDRGLYEKLFF
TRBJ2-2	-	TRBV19	CASSILGVDGTGELFF
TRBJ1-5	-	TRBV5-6	CASSLLISNQPQHF
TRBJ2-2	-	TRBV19	CPCGELFF
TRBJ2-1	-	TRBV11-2	CASSPNPGSYPFF
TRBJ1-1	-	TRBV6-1	CASVGTGFQTEAFF
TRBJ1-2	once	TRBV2	CASLGYGYTF
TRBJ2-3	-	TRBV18	CASSSRAPSTDTQYF